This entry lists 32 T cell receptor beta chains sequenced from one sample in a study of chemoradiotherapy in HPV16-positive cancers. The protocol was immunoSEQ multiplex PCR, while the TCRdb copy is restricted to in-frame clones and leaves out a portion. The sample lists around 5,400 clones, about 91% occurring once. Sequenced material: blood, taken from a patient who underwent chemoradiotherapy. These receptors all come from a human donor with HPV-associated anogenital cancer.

The CDR3 nucleotides read TGTGCCATCCAGGGGACTAGCGGAAACACCGGGGAGCTGTTTTTT. Amino acids: CAIQGTSGNTGELFF. The chain uses TRBV10-3 and TRBJ2-2, with 11 bases identical to TRBD2. With V trimmed by 8 bases and J by 2 bases, 4 bases remained unmatched. The CDR3 is made up of 15 amino acids. From germline, CDR1 is ENHRY and CDR2 SYGVKD.

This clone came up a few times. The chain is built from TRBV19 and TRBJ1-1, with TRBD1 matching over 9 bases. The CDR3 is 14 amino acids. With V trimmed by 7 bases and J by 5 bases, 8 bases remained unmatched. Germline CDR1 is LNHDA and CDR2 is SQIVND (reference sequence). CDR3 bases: TGTGCCAGTACATGGACAGGGGTATTAACTGAAGCTTTCTTT. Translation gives CASTWTGVLTEAFF.

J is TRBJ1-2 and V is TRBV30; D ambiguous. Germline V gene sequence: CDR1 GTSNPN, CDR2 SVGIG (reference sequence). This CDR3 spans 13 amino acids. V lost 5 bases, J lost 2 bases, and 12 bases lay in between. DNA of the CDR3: TGTGCCTGGTGGGCAGGAGGGAACTATGGCTACACCTTC. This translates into CAWWAGGNYGYTF.

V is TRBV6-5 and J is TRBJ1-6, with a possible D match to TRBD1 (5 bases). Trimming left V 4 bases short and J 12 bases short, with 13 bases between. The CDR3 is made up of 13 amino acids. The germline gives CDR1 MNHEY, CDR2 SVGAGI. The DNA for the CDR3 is TGTGCCAGCAGTTTCAGGGCTCCTGAACCCCTCCACTTT. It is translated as CASSFRAPEPLHF.

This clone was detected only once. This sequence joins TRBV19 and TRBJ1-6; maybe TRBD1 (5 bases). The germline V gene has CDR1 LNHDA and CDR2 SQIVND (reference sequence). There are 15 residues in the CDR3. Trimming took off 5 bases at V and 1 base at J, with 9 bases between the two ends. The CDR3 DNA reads TGTGCCAGTAGTGTCCAGGGATCCTATAATTCACCCCTCCACTTT. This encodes CASSVQGSYNSPLHF. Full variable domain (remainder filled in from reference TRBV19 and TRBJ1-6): DGGITQSPKYLFRKEGQNVTLSCEQNLNHDAMYWYRQDPGQGLRLIYYSQIVNDFQKGDIAEGYSVSREKKESFPLTVTSAQKNPTAFYLCASSVQGSYNSPLHFGNGTRLTVT.

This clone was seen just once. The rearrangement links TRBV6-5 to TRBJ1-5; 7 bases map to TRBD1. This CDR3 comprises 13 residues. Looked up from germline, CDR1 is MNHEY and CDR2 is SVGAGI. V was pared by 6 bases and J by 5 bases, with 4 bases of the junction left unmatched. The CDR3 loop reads CASSSDRDQPQHF. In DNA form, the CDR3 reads TGTGCCAGCAGCAGCGACAGGGATCAGCCCCAGCATTTT.

Here the CDR3 reads CASSLDYSFWMETQYF. CDR3 nucleotide sequence: TGTGCCAGCAGCTTGGACTACTCATTTTGGATGGAGACCCAGTACTTC. The chain has TRBV9 and TRBJ2-5; tentative D call: TRBD2 (6 bases). Germline assignment: CDR1 SGDLS and CDR2 YYNGEE. V gave up 4 bases and J gave up 5 bases, with 21 bases separating them. This CDR3 has 16 amino acids. Filled out from reference TRBV9 and TRBJ2-5, the complete variable domain reads DSGVTQTPKHLITATGQRVTLRCSPRSGDLSVYWYQQSLDQGLQFLIQYYNGEERAKGNILERFSAQQFPDLHSELNLSSLELGDSALYFCASSLDYSFWMETQYFGPGTRLLVL.

DNA of the CDR3: TGTGCCAGCAGCTTAAAGGGGGGGCATGGGGCAGAGCAGTTCTTC. Amino acid sequence: CASSLKGGHGAEQFF. This sequence joins TRBV7-6 and TRBJ2-1; tentative D call: TRBD2 (7 bases). In germline, CDR1 is SGHVS, CDR2 FNYEAQ. V gave up 2 bases and J gave up 10 bases, with 18 bases separating them. The CDR3 has 15 residues.

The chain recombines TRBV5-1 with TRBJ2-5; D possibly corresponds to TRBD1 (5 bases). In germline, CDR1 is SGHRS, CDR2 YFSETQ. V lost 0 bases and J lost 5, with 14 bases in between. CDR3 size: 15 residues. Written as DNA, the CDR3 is TGCGCCAGCAGCTTGGCGGGCCAAAAGGGGGAGACCCAGTACTTC. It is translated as CASSLAGQKGETQYF.

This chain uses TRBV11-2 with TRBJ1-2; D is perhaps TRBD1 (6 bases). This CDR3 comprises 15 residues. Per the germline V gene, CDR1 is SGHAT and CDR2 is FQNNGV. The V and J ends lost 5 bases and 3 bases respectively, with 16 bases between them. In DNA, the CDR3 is TGTGCCAGCAGCCTTGTACCAGGGGAAGACTATGGCTACACCTTC. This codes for CASSLVPGEDYGYTF.

CDR3 nucleotides: TGTGCCAGTAGTATATCGGCAGGGGGCTACTACGAGCAGTACTTC. Translating it yields CASSISAGGYYEQYF. The chain carries TRBV19 and TRBJ2-5; TRBD1 aligns across 8 bases. The end of the DNA fits TRBJ2-7 better, so the J call may be wrong. The CDR3 has 15 amino acids. The germline gives CDR1 LNHDA, CDR2 SQIVND (reference sequence).

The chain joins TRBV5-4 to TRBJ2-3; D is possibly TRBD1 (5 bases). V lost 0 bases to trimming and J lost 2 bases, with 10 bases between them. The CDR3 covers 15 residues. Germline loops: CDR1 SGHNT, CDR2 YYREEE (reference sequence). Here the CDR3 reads CASSLASGYTDTQYF. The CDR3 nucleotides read TGTGCCAGCAGCTTGGCCTCAGGGTACACAGATACGCAGTATTTT. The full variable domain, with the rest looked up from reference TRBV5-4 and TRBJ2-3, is ETGVTQSPTHLIKTRGQQVTLRCSSQSGHNTVSWYQQALGQGPQFIFQYYREEENGRGNFPPRFSGLQFPNYSSELNVNALELDDSALYLCASSLASGYTDTQYFGPGTRLTVL.

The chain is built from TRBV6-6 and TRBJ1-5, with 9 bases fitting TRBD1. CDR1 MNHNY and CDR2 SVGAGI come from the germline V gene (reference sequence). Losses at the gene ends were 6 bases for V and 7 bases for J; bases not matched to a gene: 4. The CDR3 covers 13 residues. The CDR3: CASRDRGGQPQHF. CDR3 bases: TGTGCCAGCAGGGACAGGGGAGGACAGCCCCAGCATTTT.

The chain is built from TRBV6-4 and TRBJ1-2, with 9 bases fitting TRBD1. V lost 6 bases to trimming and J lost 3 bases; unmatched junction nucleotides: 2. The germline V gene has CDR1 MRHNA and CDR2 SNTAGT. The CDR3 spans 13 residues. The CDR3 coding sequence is TGTGCCAGCAGAGGGGACAGGGACTATGGCTACACCTTC. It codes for CASRGDRDYGYTF.

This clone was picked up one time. CDR3 amino acids: CAWSVLAGGGAGELFF. DNA for the CDR3: TGTGCCTGGAGTGTACTTGCAGGGGGGGGAGCCGGGGAGCTGTTTTTT. The chain is built from TRBV30 and TRBJ2-2; tentatively, D is TRBD1 or TRBD2 (7 bases each). CDR1 and CDR2 from the germline V gene are GTSNPN and SVGIG (reference sequence). Between the trimmed V and J ends, which lost 0 bases and 6 bases, there was a span of 17 bases. This CDR3 is 16 amino acids long.

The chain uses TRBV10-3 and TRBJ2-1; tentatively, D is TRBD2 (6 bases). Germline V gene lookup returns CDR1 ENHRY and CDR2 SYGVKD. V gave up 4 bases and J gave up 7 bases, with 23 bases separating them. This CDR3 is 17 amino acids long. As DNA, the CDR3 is TGTGCCATCAGTGGTGGGTTTGCGGGGCCCGACCGGAATGAGCAGTTCTTC. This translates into CAISGGFAGPDRNEQFF.

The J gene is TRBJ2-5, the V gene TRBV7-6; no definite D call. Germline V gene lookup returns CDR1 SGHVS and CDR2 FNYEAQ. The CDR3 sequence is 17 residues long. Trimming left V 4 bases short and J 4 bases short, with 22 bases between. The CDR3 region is CASSSLRLIGGRETQYF. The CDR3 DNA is TGTGCCAGCAGCTCCCTCCGGCTTATCGGTGGTCGAGAGACCCAGTACTTC. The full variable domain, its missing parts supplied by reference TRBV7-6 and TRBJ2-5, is GAGVSQSPRYKVTKRGQDVALRCDPISGHVSLYWYRQALGQGPEFLTYFNYEAQQDKSGLPNDRFSAERPEGSISTLTIQRTEQRDSAMYRCASSSLRLIGGRETQYFGPGTRLLVL.

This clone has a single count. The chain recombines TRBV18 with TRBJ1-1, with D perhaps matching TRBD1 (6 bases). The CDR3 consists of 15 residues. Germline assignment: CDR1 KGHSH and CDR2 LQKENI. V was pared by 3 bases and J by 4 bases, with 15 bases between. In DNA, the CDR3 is TGTGCCAGCTCACCCCCCACAGGGTACGCCACTGAAGCTTTCTTT. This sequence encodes CASSPPTGYATEAFF.

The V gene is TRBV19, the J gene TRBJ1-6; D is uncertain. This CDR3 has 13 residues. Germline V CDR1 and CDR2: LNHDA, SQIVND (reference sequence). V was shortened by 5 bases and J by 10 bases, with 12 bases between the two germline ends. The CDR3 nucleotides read TGTGCCAGTAGTTGGGGAAAGGGATCACCCCTCCACTTT. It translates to CASSWGKGSPLHF.

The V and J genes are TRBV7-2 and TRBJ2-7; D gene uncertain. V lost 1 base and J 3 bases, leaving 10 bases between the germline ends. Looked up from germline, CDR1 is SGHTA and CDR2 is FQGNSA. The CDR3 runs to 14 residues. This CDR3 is CASSLDLASYEQYF. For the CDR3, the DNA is TGTGCCAGCAGCTTAGACTTGGCGAGCTACGAGCAGTACTTC.

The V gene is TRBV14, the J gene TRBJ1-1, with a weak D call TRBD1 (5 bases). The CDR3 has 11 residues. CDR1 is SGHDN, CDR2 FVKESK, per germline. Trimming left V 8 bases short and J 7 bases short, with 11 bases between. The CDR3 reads CASGWGFEAFF. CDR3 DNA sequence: TGTGCCAGCGGGTGGGGGTTTGAAGCTTTCTTT.

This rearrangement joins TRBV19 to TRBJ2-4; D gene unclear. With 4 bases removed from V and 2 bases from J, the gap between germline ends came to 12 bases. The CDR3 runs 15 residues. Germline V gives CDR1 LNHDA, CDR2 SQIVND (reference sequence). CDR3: CASSRLLGSKNIQYF. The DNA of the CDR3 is TGTGCCAGTAGTAGGCTCCTTGGGTCCAAAAACATTCAGTACTTC. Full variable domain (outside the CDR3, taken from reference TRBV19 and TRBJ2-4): DGGITQSPKYLFRKEGQNVTLSCEQNLNHDAMYWYRQDPGQGLRLIYYSQIVNDFQKGDIAEGYSVSREKKESFPLTVTSAQKNPTAFYLCASSRLLGSKNIQYFGAGTRLSVL.

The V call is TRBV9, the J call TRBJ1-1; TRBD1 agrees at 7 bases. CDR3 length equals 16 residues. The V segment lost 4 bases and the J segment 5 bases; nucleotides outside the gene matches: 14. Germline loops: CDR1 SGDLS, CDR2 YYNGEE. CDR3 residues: CASSPRTGGGETEAFF. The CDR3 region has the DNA TGTGCCAGCAGCCCCCGGACAGGAGGAGGTGAAACTGAAGCTTTCTTT.

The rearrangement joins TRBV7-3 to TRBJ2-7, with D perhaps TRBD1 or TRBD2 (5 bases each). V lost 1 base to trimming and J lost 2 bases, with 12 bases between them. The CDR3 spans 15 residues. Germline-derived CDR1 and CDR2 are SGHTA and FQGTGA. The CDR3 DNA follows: TGTGCCAGCAGCTTAATGGCCGGGACCGCCTACGAGCAGTACTTC. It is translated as CASSLMAGTAYEQYF.

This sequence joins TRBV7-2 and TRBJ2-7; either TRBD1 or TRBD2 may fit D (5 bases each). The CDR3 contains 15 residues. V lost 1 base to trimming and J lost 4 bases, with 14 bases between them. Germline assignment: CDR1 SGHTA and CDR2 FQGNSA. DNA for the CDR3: TGTGCCAGCAGCTTAGGGGGGAGCTTTCCATACGAGCAGTACTTC. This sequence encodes CASSLGGSFPYEQYF.

CDR3: CASSLKSMNTEAFF. The DNA for the CDR3 is TGTGCCAGCAGCCTAAAGAGTATGAACACTGAAGCTTTCTTT. V is TRBV6-5 and J is TRBJ1-1; D gene ambiguous. The CDR3 loop spans 14 amino acids. The germline V gene encodes CDR1 MNHEY and CDR2 SVGAGI. V was clipped by 6 bases and J by 0 bases, with 11 bases between them.

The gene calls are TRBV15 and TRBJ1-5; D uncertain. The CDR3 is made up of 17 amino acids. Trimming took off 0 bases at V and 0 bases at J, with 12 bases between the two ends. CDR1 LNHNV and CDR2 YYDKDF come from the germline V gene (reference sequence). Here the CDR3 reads CATSRDPVPSSNQPQHF. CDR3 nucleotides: TGTGCCACCAGCAGAGATCCGGTGCCATCTAGCAATCAGCCCCAGCATTTT.

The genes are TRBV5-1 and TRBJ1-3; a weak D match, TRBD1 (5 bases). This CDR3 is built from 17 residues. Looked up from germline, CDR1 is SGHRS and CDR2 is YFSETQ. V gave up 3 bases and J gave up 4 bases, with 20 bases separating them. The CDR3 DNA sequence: TGCGCCAGCAGCTCCTATAATAGGGCCGGGGGAGGAAACACCATATATTTT. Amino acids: CASSSYNRAGGGNTIYF.

The CDR3 is CASSVDPAGGLRDTQYF. The DNA for the CDR3 is TGTGCCAGCAGCGTAGACCCAGCGGGGGGGCTAAGAGATACGCAGTATTTT. The genes are TRBV9 and TRBJ2-3; 10 bases map to TRBD2. From germline, CDR1 is SGDLS and CDR2 YYNGEE. The CDR3 is 17 residues long. The V segment lost 0 bases and the J segment 5 bases; nucleotides outside the gene matches: 9. The full variable domain, its missing parts supplied by reference TRBV9 and TRBJ2-3, is DSGVTQTPKHLITATGQRVTLRCSPRSGDLSVYWYQQSLDQGLQFLIQYYNGEERAKGNILERFSAQQFPDLHSELNLSSLELGDSALYFCASSVDPAGGLRDTQYFGPGTRLTVL.

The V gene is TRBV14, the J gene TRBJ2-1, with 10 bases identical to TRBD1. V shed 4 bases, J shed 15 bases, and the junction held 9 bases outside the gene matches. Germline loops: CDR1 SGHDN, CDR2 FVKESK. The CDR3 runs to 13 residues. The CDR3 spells CASSPTGQGIAFF. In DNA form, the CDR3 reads TGTGCCAGCAGCCCGACGGGACAGGGGATCGCGTTCTTC.

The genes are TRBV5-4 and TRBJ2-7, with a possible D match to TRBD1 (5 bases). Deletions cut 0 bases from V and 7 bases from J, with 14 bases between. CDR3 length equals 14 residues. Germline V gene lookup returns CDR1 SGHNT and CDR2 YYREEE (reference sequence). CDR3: CASSLAGMGWEQYF. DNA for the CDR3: TGTGCCAGCAGCTTGGCAGGGATGGGATGGGAGCAGTACTTC. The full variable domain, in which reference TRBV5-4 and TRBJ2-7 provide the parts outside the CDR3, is ETGVTQSPTHLIKTRGQQVTLRCSSQSGHNTVSWYQQALGQGPQFIFQYYREEENGRGNFPPRFSGLQFPNYSSELNVNALELDDSALYLCASSLAGMGWEQYFGPGTRLTVT.

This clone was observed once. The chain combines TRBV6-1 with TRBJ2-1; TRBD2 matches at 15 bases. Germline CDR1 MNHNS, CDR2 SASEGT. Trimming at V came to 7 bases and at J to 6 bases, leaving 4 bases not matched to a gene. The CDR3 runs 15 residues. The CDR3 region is CASTRTSGGANEQFF. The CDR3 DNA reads TGTGCCAGCACCCGGACTAGCGGGGGGGCCAATGAGCAGTTCTTC.